The 10 T cell receptor beta chains presented below share a single source sample, sequenced in a study of T cells after posttransplantation cyclophosphamide. TCRdb's table, derived via immunoSEQ multiplex PCR, lists solely in-frame clones and lacks some. Observed in the sample are tens of thousands of clones, none of them singletons. The sample comprised PBMCs. The receptors derive from a young woman in good health and a related stem cell transplant donor.

This clone was observed many times. The CDR3 nucleotides are TGTGCCAGCAGTTACTCGAACTCCCAACCAGATACGCAGTATTTT. Protein sequence: CASSYSNSQPDTQYF. The chain couples TRBV6-2 or TRBV6-3 to TRBJ2-3, with unresolved D. CDR1 MNHEY and CDR2 SVGEGT come from the germline V gene. This CDR3 spans 15 amino acids. The V gene lost 0 bases and the J gene lost 4 bases, with 11 bases spanning the gap.

The rearrangement links TRBV12-3 or TRBV12-4 to TRBJ1-2; D might be TRBD1 (6 bases). The germline V and J ends were trimmed by 2 bases and 7 bases, with 11 bases remaining between them. The CDR3 contains 13 residues. In nucleotides, the CDR3 is TGTGCCAGCAGTTTATACAGGGAGATTGGCTACACCTTC. Protein: CASSLYREIGYTF.

This clone was counted ten times or more. The V gene is TRBV4-1, the J gene TRBJ1-2; D not resolved. V lost 4 bases, J lost 2 bases, and 17 bases lay in between. The CDR3 runs to 16 residues. CDR1 and CDR2 from the germline V gene are MGHRA and YSYEKL. The CDR3 reads CASSPQVVAANYGYTF. The CDR3, as DNA: TGCGCCAGCAGCCCCCAAGTGGTGGCGGCGAACTATGGCTACACCTTC.

In the case of this clone: A junction end diverges from the germline sequence, so it may reflect a read error. DNA for the CDR3: TGCGCCAGCAGCGAAGAACGGGGGTCACGAGGAGGGACGCAGTATTTT. Encoded protein: CASSEERGSRGGTQYF. The chain combines TRBV4-3 with TRBJ2-3; a weak D match, TRBD2 (6 bases). From germline, CDR1 is LGHNA and CDR2 YSLEER. CDR3 size: 16 residues.

The chain uses TRBV19 and TRBJ1-6, with D possibly TRBD1 on 5 matching bases. The CDR3 covers 17 residues. V was shortened by 7 bases and J by 7 bases, with 23 bases between the two germline ends. CDR1 is LNHDA, CDR2 SQIVND, per germline (reference sequence). CDR3 nucleotides: TGTGCCAGTACCATGGGGGGATCGCATCGAGGGAATTCACCCCTCCACTTT. Its protein is CASTMGGSHRGNSPLHF.

This clone was recorded at least ten times. The chain links TRBV6-5 to TRBJ2-7; D might be TRBD1 or TRBD2, each matching 6 bases. V dropped 0 bases and J dropped 1 base, with 13 bases sitting between them. Germline V gene lookup returns CDR1 MNHEY and CDR2 SVGAGI. The CDR3 extends over 16 amino acids. CDR3: CASSYSATGRSYEQYF. In DNA, the CDR3 is TGTGCCAGCAGTTACTCGGCCACAGGGAGGTCCTACGAGCAGTACTTC.

This clone was recorded at least ten times. The chain joins TRBV4-1 to TRBJ1-3, with D perhaps TRBD1 (6 bases). CDR1 and CDR2 (germline): MGHRA, YSYEKL. This CDR3 region has 17 residues. Trimming left V 1 base short and J 1 base short, with 14 bases between. CDR3 coding DNA: TGCGCCAGCAGCCAAGTAGCAGGGGTAGGGTCTGGAAACACCATATATTTT. Translation: CASSQVAGVGSGNTIYF.

In this sample, this clone turned up a few times. The chain couples TRBV6-5 to TRBJ1-2, with a tentative D call TRBD1 (5 bases). Germline CDR1 is MNHEY and CDR2 is SVGAGI. The CDR3 runs to 15 residues. V lost 2 bases and J 3 bases, leaving 13 bases between the germline ends. CDR3 protein: CASSYQGSKDYGYTF. CDR3 sequence (DNA): TGTGCCAGCAGTTACCAGGGCAGCAAAGACTATGGCTACACCTTC.

This clone was counted many times. The V gene is TRBV6-1, the J gene TRBJ1-6; 8 bases are a match to TRBD1. This CDR3 comprises 14 residues. Germline-derived CDR1 and CDR2 are MNHNS and SASEGT. V dropped 3 bases and J dropped 10; count of bases not matched to a gene: 5. The CDR3, as DNA: TGTGCCAGCAGTGACGGGACAGGTCTGTCACCCCTCCACTTT. Amino acids: CASSDGTGLSPLHF.

In its sample, this clone was seen many times. The J gene is TRBJ1-1, the V gene TRBV5-4, with D perhaps matching TRBD1 (6 bases). The germline V gene encodes CDR1 SGHNT and CDR2 YYREEE (reference sequence). This CDR3 is built from 15 residues. V was pared by 3 bases and J by 6 bases, with 18 bases between. The CDR3 DNA reads TGTGCCAGCAGCTATTCCGGGACACCATCGGCTGAAGCTTTCTTT. This encodes CASSYSGTPSAEAFF. Filled out from reference TRBV5-4 and TRBJ1-1, the complete variable domain reads ETGVTQSPTHLIKTRGQQVTLRCSSQSGHNTVSWYQQALGQGPQFIFQYYREEENGRGNFPPRFSGLQFPNYSSELNVNALELDDSALYLCASSYSGTPSAEAFFGQGTRLTVV.